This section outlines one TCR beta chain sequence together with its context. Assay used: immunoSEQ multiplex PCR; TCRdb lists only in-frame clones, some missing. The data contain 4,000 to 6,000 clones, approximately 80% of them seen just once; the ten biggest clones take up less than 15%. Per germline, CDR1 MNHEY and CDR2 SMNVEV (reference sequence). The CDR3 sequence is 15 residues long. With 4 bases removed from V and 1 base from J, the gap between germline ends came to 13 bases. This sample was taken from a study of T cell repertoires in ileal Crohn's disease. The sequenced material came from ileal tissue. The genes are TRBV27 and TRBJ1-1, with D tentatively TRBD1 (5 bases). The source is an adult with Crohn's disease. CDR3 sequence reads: CASSSLPQGNTEAFF. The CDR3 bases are TGTGCCAGCAGTTCCCTCCCTCAGGGGAACACTGAAGCTTTCTTT.